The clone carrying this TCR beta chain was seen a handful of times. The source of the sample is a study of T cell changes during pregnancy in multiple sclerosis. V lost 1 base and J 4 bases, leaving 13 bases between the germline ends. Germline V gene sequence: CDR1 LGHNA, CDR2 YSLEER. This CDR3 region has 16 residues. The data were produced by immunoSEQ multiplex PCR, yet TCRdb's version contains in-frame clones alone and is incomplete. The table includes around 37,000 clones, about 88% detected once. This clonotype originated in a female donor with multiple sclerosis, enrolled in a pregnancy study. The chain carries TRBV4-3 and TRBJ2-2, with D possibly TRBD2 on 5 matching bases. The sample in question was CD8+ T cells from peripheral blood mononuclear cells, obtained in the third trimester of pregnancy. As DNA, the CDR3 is TGCGCCAGCAGCCAAGGGCCGGACTGGTCCACCGGGGAGCTGTTTTTT. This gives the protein CASSQGPDWSTGELFF.